This T cell receptor (beta chain) was sequenced for a study of T cell responses to AZD1222 COVID-19 vaccine. Germline lookup yields CDR1 WSHSY and CDR2 SAAADI. The ends were cut back, 9 bases at V and 2 bases at J, with 8 bases in the middle. The length of the CDR3 is 11 residues. This clone is a singleton in its sample. What it binds is not known. Findings and caveats of the study: Donor demographics were predominantly white British with a female majority; clonal diversity may be underestimated.

The assay was immunoSEQ multiplex PCR, and TCRdb's table has in-frame clones only and misses some. The profile shows 140,000 or so clones, 92% of them singletons. The chain has TRBV10-2 and TRBJ2-7; D possibly matches TRBD1 or TRBD2 (5 bases each). The TCR comes from an adult in good health. The sample here was peripheral blood, taken on day 0 of AZD1222 vaccination. CDR3 residues: CASRDAYEQYF. CDR3 nucleotides: TGCGCCAGTCGGGACGCCTACGAGCAGTACTTC.